The 8 T cell receptor beta chains listed next were all sequenced from one sample in a study of shared clonotypes between healthy human individuals. Sequencing used immunoSEQ multiplex PCR; TCRdb keeps in-frame clones, though not all of them. The sample lists 2 million to 2.5 million clones, around 95% occurring once. The sample comprised naive CD4+ T cells sorted from blood. Indicated subset: CD45RA+ positively selected. The receptor source for this set is a man aged 18 to 29 in good health.

This rearrangement joins TRBV9 to TRBJ2-7; D perhaps matches TRBD1 (6 bases). Germline V gives CDR1 SGDLS, CDR2 YYNGEE. V lost 1 base and J 3 bases, leaving 14 bases between the germline ends. There are 15 residues in the CDR3. The CDR3: CASSVSPQGNYEQYF. The CDR3 region has the DNA TGTGCCAGCAGCGTATCGCCGCAGGGGAACTACGAGCAGTACTTC.

The CDR3 DNA is TGTGCCTGGAGTGCAGGGACTTTGGGCACCGGGGAGCTGTTTTTT. Residues: CAWSAGTLGTGELFF. The rearrangement links TRBV30 to TRBJ2-2, with D possibly TRBD2 on 6 matching bases. This CDR3 has 15 amino acids. Germline V gene sequence: CDR1 GTSNPN, CDR2 SVGIG (reference sequence). The germline V and J ends were trimmed by 1 base and 4 bases, with 13 bases remaining between them.

About this clone: The sample contains more than one DNA sequence encoding this CDR3. The chain combines TRBV7-8 with TRBJ2-2; tentative D call: TRBD1 (6 bases). Per the germline V gene, CDR1 is SGHVS and CDR2 is FQNEAQ. This CDR3 comprises 16 residues. The ends were cut back, 3 bases at V and 2 bases at J, with 13 bases in the middle. The CDR3 bases are TGTGCCAGCAGCTTGGCCGGGACAATTAACACCGGGGAGCTGTTTTTT. Translated: CASSLAGTINTGELFF.

V gene TRBV5-1 combines with J gene TRBJ2-7; D is perhaps TRBD2 (6 bases). The CDR3 is made up of 12 amino acids. Germline V CDR1 and CDR2: SGHRS, YFSETQ. Trimming took 2 bases from V and 6 from J, leaving 9 bases between them. The CDR3 DNA reads as TGCGCCAGCAGCTTTGGGGGGTTCGAGCAGTACTTC. Encoded protein: CASSFGGFEQYF.

This clone was seen only a few times. The chain is built from TRBV4-1 and TRBJ2-7, with TRBD1 matching over 7 bases. The CDR3 covers 14 residues. The germline CDR1 and CDR2 sequences are MGHRA and YSYEKL. J gave up 2 bases and V 2 bases, and 3 bases lay outside the gene matches. The CDR3 nucleotides are TGCGCCAGCAGCCAACCGGGACAGACCTACGAGCAGTACTTC. Residues: CASSQPGQTYEQYF.

This chain links TRBV11-2 with TRBJ2-7; no reliable D call. The CDR3 sequence is 12 residues long. Germline lookup yields CDR1 SGHAT and CDR2 FQNNGV. V was shortened by 6 bases and J by 2 bases, with 8 bases between the two germline ends. The CDR3 spells CASSAWTYEQYF. The CDR3 nucleotides are TGTGCCAGCAGTGCCTGGACCTACGAGCAGTACTTC.

The rearrangement uses TRBV6-4 and TRBJ1-6; no clear D. Germline-derived CDR1 and CDR2 are MRHNA and SNTAGT. The CDR3 sequence is 15 residues long. V was cut by 6 bases and J by 1 base, with 10 bases left in between. The CDR3 nucleotides are TGTGCCAGCAGAGCTGGGGATTCCTATAATTCACCCCTCCACTTT. Translation gives CASRAGDSYNSPLHF.

This clone was seen just once. Other nucleotide sequences in the sample specify the same CDR3. The chain is built from TRBV27 and TRBJ2-5; 7 nucleotides match TRBD1. Germline CDR1 is MNHEY and CDR2 is SMNVEV (reference sequence). CDR3 size: 13 residues. J gave up 5 bases and V 6 bases, and 6 bases lay outside the gene matches. CDR3 sequence: CASREGGRETQYF. CDR3 DNA sequence: TGTGCCAGCAGAGAAGGGGGCCGGGAGACCCAGTACTTC.